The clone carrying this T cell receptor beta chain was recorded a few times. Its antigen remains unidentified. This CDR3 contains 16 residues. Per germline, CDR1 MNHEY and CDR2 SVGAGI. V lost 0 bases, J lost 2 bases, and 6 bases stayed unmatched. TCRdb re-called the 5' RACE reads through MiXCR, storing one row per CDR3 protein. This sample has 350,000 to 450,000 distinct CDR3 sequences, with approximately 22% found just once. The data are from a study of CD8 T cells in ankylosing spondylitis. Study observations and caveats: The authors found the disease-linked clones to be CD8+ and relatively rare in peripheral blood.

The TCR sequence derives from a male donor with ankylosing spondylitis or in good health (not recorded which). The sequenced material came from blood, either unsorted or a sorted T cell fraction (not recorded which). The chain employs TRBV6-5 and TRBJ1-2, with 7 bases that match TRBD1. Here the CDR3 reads CASSYSLTGLNYGYTF. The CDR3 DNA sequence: TGTGCCAGCAGTTACTCGCTGACAGGGTTAAACTATGGCTACACCTTC.